Reported below is one TCR beta chain. No cognate antigen has been identified for it. No much larger clonotype is one base removed from it; base qualities were not supplied. The method behind the library was the immunoSEQ multiplex PCR assay. The multiplex PCR relied on a mix of 60 forward primers for TCR Vbeta segments and 13 reverse primers for TCR Jbeta segments. The CDR3 region of rearranged TCR beta genes was amplified from genomic DNA with a multiplex PCR assay. The Illumina HiSeq System was used to sequence the amplified TCR beta libraries as 87-base-pair reads. As for the original processing: Across the roughly 670 repertoires, a later analysis counted some 81 million unique TCR beta chains, roughly 11 million of which were shared by at least two donors. A nearest-neighbor algorithm error-corrected the raw reads and collapsed the reads into unique sequences, merging closely related sequences to remove PCR and sequencing errors. CDR3 sequences were aligned to IMGT reference sequences to assign V, D and J gene segments. For a sequence to be retained, a match of at least six nucleotides was required to both a V gene segment and a J gene segment. A rearrangement was called productive if the CDR3 had no stop codons and remained in frame with V and J, and every other rearrangement was called non-productive. CDR3 was defined by IMGT convention, running from the second conserved V-encoded cysteine to the conserved J-encoded phenylalanine. The earlier analysis of about 590 of the donors excluded sequences that lacked an unambiguous match to a single V gene segment. In an earlier analysis of approximately 590 of the donors, V segments were called functional above 56.7% productive rearrangements and were called segregating when the between-donor standard deviation exceeded 5%. A statistical classification framework was built to diagnose cytomegalovirus status from the catalog of TCR beta chain sequences. V and J gene assignment, in a later analysis, came from comparing TCR nucleotide sequences with IMGT/GENE-DB human TR gene sequences. In a later analysis, CDR3 sequences and most-parsimonious VDJ recombination scenarios were assigned using the TCRdist pipeline. In a later analysis, each TCR beta chain was defined by its CDR3 amino acid sequence together with its V-gene family, and reads without a unique V-gene family were excluded. To address suspected cross-contamination and a sequencing artifact, a later analysis removed approximately 600 highly shared, low-generation-probability nucleotide sequences. In a later analysis, a clonal expansion index for each public chain was calculated from normalized within-repertoire ranks of inferred template counts. In a later analysis, generation probabilities were computed using a VDJ recombination model fitted to out-of-frame rearrangements, and the results were checked against IGoR. In a later analysis, hypergeometric tests were used to score TCR-TCR, TCR-HLA and TCR-CMV co-occurrence, with a repertoire-size bias correction applied to TCR pairs. A later analysis estimated false discovery rates by permuting HLA or CMV assignments 20 times. In a later analysis, co-occurring TCRs were grouped with DBSCAN, and TCRdist sequence similarity was added when clustering was performed within HLA-allele-positive subsets. Repertoires with fewer than 30,000 or more than 120,000 public chains were left out of co-occurrence clustering, as were five repertoires with anomalous nucleotide sharing. Sourced from immuneACCESS, this table was stored by TCRdb with only in-frame sequences that have V and J called. A share of the clones is absent; for the studies checked, an unresolved V gene accounts for under half, and the remainder has no known explanation. The DNA was the basis for D and trimming; V, J and clone size are from that table. The sample table lists roughly 200,000 clones, approximately 80% of them with a count of one. Together, the top ten hold around 1.7% of the sample.

The data derive from a study of cytomegalovirus exposure and HLA in healthy donors (dated by TCRdb to about 2017). A note on the overall study: According to an earlier analysis of around 600 of the donors, 150 million to 200 million T cells yielded approximately 120 million unique TCR beta sequences and more than 250 Gb of sequence data. An earlier analysis of some 500 of the donors used high-throughput TCR beta sequencing to judge whether each TCR beta V gene segment behaved as functional or pseudogenic. Rather than using new phenotypic data, the later analysis identified candidate immune exposures from TCR beta sequences and from how often those sequences occurred across donors. The genetic ancestry cluster associated with self-reported Caucasian donors included about 81% of the 350 to 500 genotyped donors. To study patterns of TCR occurrence, a later analysis re-analyzed previously published TCR beta repertoires from 500 to 850 donors and added high-resolution HLA genotyping. In addition to the first cohort of hundreds of subjects, a separate validation cohort of approximately 130 different subjects was used. To predict cytomegalovirus infection status, the study brought together high-throughput TCR immunosequencing, statistical association of individual TCRs with disease status, and machine learning. Among roughly 400 genotyped donors of the cohort, an average of around 250,000 unique TCR beta nucleotide sequences was sequenced per donor, of which 15% to 20% were non-productive. Every discovery cohort repertoire had been produced on one sequencing platform. The study aimed to test whether signatures of past pathogen exposure could be identified by cataloging public T cell receptors. Around 320 gigabases of sequencing data and approximately 84 million unique TCR sequences were included in an early release covering over 600 HLA-typed donors. In a later genetic analysis, genome-wide SNP genotypes for about 65% of the roughly 700 donors were used, and that subset was treated as a discovery cohort. The number of typed donors differed by locus: roughly 620-640 for A, B, C, DRB1 and DQB1; 522 for DQA1; over 600 for DPA1; and around 490 for DPB1. About five DR-DQ haplotypes were treated as single units for association and clustering because of strong linkage in the cohort. Donor age, sex, ethnicity and CMV serostatus were compiled alongside the repertoire data. The study profiled the T cell repertoires of under 700 subjects by immunosequencing and related them to cytomegalovirus serostatus. Class I and class II HLA loci were covered by the typing at four-digit resolution.

Reading from cysteine to phenylalanine, the CDR3 counts 15 amino acids. Only the CDR3 region is kept as DNA, spanning 45 bases read in frame from base 1. CDR1 and CDR2 are drawn from the germline V gene (reference sequence): LNHNV, YYDKDF. The cohort consisted of some 670 healthy bone marrow donors. At the time of sampling, all cohort members were nominally healthy, though unrecorded immune exposures were likely present. The donor was CMV seronegative and was included in the group of over 300 seronegative cohort members. Each donor provided a peripheral blood sample, and peripheral blood mononuclear cells were used for TCR beta sequencing. Genomic DNA was extracted from the blood cell samples with the Qiagen DNeasy Blood Extraction Kit. Results the study describes overall, beyond this receptor: According to the authors, the approach could potentially be generalized to other disease states and immunological phenotypes. At a false discovery rate of 0.05, a later analysis linked about 16,000 TCR beta sequences to specific HLA alleles. According to a later analysis, most CMV-associated TCR beta chains appeared to be HLA-restricted, and the HLA associations seemed to be driven largely by CMV exposure. V-gene and J-gene trimming of TCR beta chains was associated with a missense DCLRE1C variant in a later genetic analysis, and the association was replicated in an independent cohort. The cohort was sequenced for TCR beta chains only, and without alpha or paired-chain data the features that could be detected were limited. Some IMGT-functional V segments, including TRBV6-2 and TRBV6-3, could not be distinguished by the 87-base-pair reads and were therefore excluded. Several of the top co-occurrence clusters appeared to be linked to parvovirus B19, influenza, CMV and Epstein-Barr virus, according to a later analysis. When HLA alleles, especially DR and DQ, strongly co-occurred, attributing TCR associations to individual alleles was difficult. The presence/absence analyses assumed that sequencing depth was roughly uniform across donors, and that assumption may not be true. Linkage disequilibrium might explain the correlated functional status among segregating V segments, but an unknown experimental factor could not be ruled out. A further reported finding was that TCR beta sequences accurately predicted the HLA-A and HLA-B alleles for most subjects in the first cohort. The only immune exposure information available for the cohort was CMV serostatus. An earlier analysis of some 560 of the donors showed that most TCR beta V segments appeared in productive rearrangements either about 87% or about 30% of the time, which broadly matched IMGT annotations. Because some donors lacked HLA typing at each locus, the association tests relied only on the typed subset. The sequencing pipeline was judged likely to have produced a cluster of highly shared sequence variants as a technical artifact. Compared with the approximately 600-donor mean, donors in an Asian-associated ancestry cluster had fewer N-insertions in productive TCRs, according to a later genetic analysis. Across donors, most TCR sequences were observed very rarely, whereas some public TCRs were present in many individuals. In the study, approximately 150 TCR beta chains were listed as associated with cytomegalovirus. According to a later analysis, TCR association rates differed among HLA loci, with DRB1 alleles showing the most associated TCRs and HLA-C alleles showing the fewest. Three of the identified cytomegalovirus-associated TCR beta chains were confirmed in vitro to be specific for cytomegalovirus antigens. The classifier was reported to diagnose cytomegalovirus status with high specificity and sensitivity in both the original and validation cohorts. Because counts were too low, seventeen rarely observed V segments, including chromosome 9 orphons, were excluded from the earlier analysis of roughly 580 of the donors. A later analysis found that HLA-associated TCR beta chains were more clonally expanded and had lower generation probabilities than equally common non-associated chains.

Sequencing used PBMCs. The clonotype was recovered from a man aged 50 or older in good health and CMV-seronegative. The chain joins TRBV15 to TRBJ2-5, and 9 junctional nucleotides match TRBD2. The last part of the DNA fits TRBJ2-7 better; the J call may be wrong. CDR3 region: CATSRDLAGEVEQYF. The DNA is as follows: TGTGCCACCAGCAGAGACTTAGCGGGAGAGGTCGAGCAGTACTTC.